This T cell receptor (beta chain) was observed in a study of brain T cells in children with intractable seizures. The sequenced cases were selected for having the highest brain T cell transcript signatures. Germline V gene lookup returns CDR1 MNHNS and CDR2 SASEGT. The junction had 2 bases not matched to a gene; V was cut back by 3 bases and J by 7 bases. This CDR3 region has 12 residues. Clones were sequenced by immunoSEQ multiplex PCR, and TCRdb holds only the in-frame ones, with some missing. In the table there are about 64,000 clones, around 95% of which are singletons. Here the sequenced sample was peripheral blood, taken at surgery. The receptor's source is a boy under two years old with focal cortical dysplasia and intractable seizures. This chain uses TRBV6-1 with TRBJ1-2; 7 nucleotides agree with TRBD1. CDR3 loop: CASSDRGFGYTF. Here the CDR3 DNA reads TGTGCCAGCAGTGACAGGGGGTTTGGCTACACCTTC.